These 7 T cell receptor beta chains originate from one sample sequenced in a study of blood T cell repertoires in COVID-19. TCRdb's copy holds only in-frame clones and misses some; the assay was immunoSEQ multiplex PCR. The sample lists approximately 440,000 clones; approximately 88% were seen once. Specimen: peripheral blood. These receptors all come from a woman between 50 and 59 years old with COVID-19, enrolled during active disease.

The V and J genes are TRBV2 and TRBJ1-4; possibly TRBD1 for D (6 bases). Per the germline V gene, CDR1 is SNHLY and CDR2 is FYNNEI. The CDR3 covers 12 residues. The V gene lost 8 bases and the J gene lost 6 bases, with 10 bases spanning the gap. The CDR3 nucleotides are TGTGCCAGCCGGGGGGCCGATGAAAAACTGTTTTTT. Protein sequence: CASRGADEKLFF.

The chain couples TRBV4-2 to TRBJ2-7, with D possibly TRBD2 on 5 matching bases. The CDR3 has 13 amino acids. Germline CDR1 reads LGHNA; CDR2 reads YNFKEQ. The germline V and J ends were trimmed by 6 bases and 0 bases, with 9 bases remaining between them. CDR3 protein: CASRDLSSYEQYF. CDR3 DNA sequence: TGTGCCAGCAGGGACTTAAGCTCCTACGAGCAGTACTTC.

V is TRBV10-3 and J is TRBJ2-3, with D perhaps TRBD2 (6 bases). The V gene's germline CDR1 is ENHRY and CDR2 SYGVKD. The CDR3 spans 13 residues. Deletions cut 10 bases from V and 5 bases from J, with 16 bases between. In DNA, the CDR3 is TGTGCCACCACCGGGGGAGATAGAGATACGCAGTATTTT. Translated: CATTGGDRDTQYF.

V usage is TRBV3-1 (or the pseudogene TRBV3-2) and J usage is TRBJ2-6; D possibly corresponds to TRBD1 (5 bases). CDR1 LGHDT and CDR2 YNNKEL come from the germline V gene (reference sequence). Deletions cut 1 base from V and 2 bases from J, with 6 bases between. CDR3 length equals 15 residues. The CDR3 here is CASSQARAGANVLTF. In nucleotides, the CDR3 is TGTGCCAGCAGCCAAGCCAGGGCTGGGGCCAACGTCCTGACTTTC.

The chain combines TRBV6-5 with TRBJ2-1; maybe TRBD2 (5 bases). V lost 6 bases and J 14 bases, leaving 17 bases between the germline ends. Germline-derived CDR1 and CDR2 are MNHEY and SVGAGI. The CDR3 has 12 residues. This CDR3 reads CASSHDSGNKFF. CDR3 DNA: TGTGCCAGCAGCCACGATTCCGGGAACAAGTTCTTC.

V is TRBV4-2 and J is TRBJ1-5; 11 nucleotides line up with TRBD1. V shed 3 bases, J shed 1 base, and the junction held 2 bases outside the gene matches. Germline V lookup: CDR1 LGHNA, CDR2 YNFKEQ. CDR3 length: 16 amino acids. CDR3 nucleotides: TGTGCCAGCAGCCAGGACAGGGGGCGAAGCAATCAGCCCCAGCATTTT. Its protein is CASSQDRGRSNQPQHF.

This chain links TRBV5-1 with TRBJ2-1; a possible D gene is TRBD1 (5 bases). Trimming cost V 4 bases and J 6 bases, with 14 bases left between them. The CDR3 has 14 residues. From germline, CDR1 is SGHRS and CDR2 YFSETQ. DNA for the CDR3: TGCGCCAGCAGCCTCCAAGGACAAGCCAATGAGCAGTTCTTC. Translating gives CASSLQGQANEQFF. Looking up the rest from reference TRBV5-1 and TRBJ2-1 gives the full variable domain: KAGVTQTPRYLIKTRGQQVTLSCSPISGHRSVSWYQQTPGQGLQFLFEYFSETQRNKGNFPGRFSGRQFSNSRSEMNVSTLELGDSALYLCASSLQGQANEQFFGPGTRLTVL.